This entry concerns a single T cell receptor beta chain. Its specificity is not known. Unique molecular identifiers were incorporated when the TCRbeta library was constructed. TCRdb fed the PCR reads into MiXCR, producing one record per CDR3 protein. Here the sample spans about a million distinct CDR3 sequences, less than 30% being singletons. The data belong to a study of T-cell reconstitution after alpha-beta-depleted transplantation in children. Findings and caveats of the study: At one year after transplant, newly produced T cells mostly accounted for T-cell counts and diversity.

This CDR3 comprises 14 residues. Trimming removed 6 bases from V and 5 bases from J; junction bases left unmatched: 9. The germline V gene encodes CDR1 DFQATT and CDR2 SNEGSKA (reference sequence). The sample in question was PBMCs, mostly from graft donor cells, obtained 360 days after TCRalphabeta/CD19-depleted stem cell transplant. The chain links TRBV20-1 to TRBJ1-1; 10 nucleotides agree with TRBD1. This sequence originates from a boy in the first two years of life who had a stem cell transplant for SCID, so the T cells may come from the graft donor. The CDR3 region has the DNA TGCAGTGCCTCCCGACAGGGGGCGGGTACTGAAGCTTTCTTT. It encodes CSASRQGAGTEAFF.